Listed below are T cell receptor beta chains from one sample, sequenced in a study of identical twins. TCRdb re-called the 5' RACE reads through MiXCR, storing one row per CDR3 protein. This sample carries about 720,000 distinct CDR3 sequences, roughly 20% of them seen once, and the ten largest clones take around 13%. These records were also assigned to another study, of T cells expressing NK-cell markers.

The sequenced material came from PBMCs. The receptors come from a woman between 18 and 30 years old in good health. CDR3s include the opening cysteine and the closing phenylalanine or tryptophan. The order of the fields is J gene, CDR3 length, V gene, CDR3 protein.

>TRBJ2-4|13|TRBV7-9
CASSLNRGNIQYF
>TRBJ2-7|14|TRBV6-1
CASRNTGWSYEQYF
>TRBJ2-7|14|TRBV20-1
CSARGTSGTNEQYF
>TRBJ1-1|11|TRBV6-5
CASSYKHEAFF
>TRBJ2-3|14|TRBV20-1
CSAPGLAGTDTQYF
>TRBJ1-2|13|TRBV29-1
CSVVSEHTYGYTF
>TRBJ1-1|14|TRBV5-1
CASSLEGSRTEAFF
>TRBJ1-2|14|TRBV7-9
CASSVQGGGYGYTF
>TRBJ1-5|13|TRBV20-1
CSGGGAGNQPQHF
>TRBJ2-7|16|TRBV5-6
CASSFRTSGRVAEQYF
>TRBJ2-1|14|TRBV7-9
CASSADGFYNEQFF
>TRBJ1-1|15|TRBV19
CASSAPNRGLTEAFF
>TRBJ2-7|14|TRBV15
CATSRVQGTYEQYF
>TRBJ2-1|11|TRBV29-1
CSVGAYNEQFF
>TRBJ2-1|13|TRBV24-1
CATSSAGSVEQFF
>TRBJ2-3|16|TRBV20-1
CSARAFSYSSTDTQYF
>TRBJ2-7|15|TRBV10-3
CAIRELTGTSSEQYF